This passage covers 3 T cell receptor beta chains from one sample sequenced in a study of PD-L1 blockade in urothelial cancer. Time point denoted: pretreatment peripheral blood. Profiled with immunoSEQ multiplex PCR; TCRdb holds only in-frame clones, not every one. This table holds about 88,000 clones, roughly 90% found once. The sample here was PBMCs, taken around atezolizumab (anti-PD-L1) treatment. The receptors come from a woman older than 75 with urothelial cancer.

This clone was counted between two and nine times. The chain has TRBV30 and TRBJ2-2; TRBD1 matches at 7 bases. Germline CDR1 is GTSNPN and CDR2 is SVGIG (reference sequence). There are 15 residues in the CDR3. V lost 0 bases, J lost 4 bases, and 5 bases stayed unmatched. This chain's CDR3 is CAWSVVQGVTGELFF. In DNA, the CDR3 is TGTGCCTGGAGTGTGGTGCAGGGGGTCACCGGGGAGCTGTTTTTT.

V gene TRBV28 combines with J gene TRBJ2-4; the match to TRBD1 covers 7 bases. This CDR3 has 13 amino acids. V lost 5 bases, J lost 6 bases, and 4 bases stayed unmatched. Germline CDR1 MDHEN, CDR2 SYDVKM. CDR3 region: CASSPRDRNIQYF. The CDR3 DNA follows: TGTGCCAGCAGTCCACGGGACAGAAACATTCAGTACTTC.

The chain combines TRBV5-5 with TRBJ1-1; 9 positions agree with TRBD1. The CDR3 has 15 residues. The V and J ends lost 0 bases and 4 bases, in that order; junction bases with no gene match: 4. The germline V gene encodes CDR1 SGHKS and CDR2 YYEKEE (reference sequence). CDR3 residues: CASSLGVTGGTEAFF. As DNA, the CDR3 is TGTGCCAGCAGCTTGGGAGTGACAGGGGGCACTGAAGCTTTCTTT.